The clone carrying this T cell receptor beta chain showed up many times. The data are from a study of regulatory T cells in long-lasting Graves disease. Time point reported: newly diagnosed GD, antithyroid drugs for less than 3 months. RNA from PBMCs was the source of the TCR library. According to the study, TCR beta libraries were built with iRepertoire HTBI primers and CDR3-region Arm-PCR. TCRdb fed the multiplex PCR reads into MiXCR, producing one record per CDR3 protein. In the table there are about 500,000 distinct CDR3 sequences, 15% to 20% of which are singletons. CDR1 and CDR2 from the germline V gene are MDHEN and SYDVKM. The length of the CDR3 is 15 residues. V shed 4 bases and J shed 0 bases, with 10 bases lying between them. This same sample was also part of a study on T cells in Graves' hyperthyroidism and ophthalmopathy.

Sequences were derived from peripheral blood mononuclear cells (PBMCs), sampled at new diagnosis, from a patient treated with antithyroid drugs. The origin of this receptor is a man in his forties with Graves disease. J is TRBJ1-5 and V is TRBV28; perhaps TRBD1 as D (6 bases). CDR3 sequence: CASSSGQSSNQPQHF. In DNA form, the CDR3 reads TGTGCCAGCAGTTCAGGACAGTCTAGCAATCAGCCCCAGCATTTT. Full variable domain (remainder filled in from reference TRBV28 and TRBJ1-5): DVKVTQSSRYLVKRTGEKVFLECVQDMDHENMFWYRQDPGLGLRLIYFSYDVKMKEKGDIPEGYSVSREKKERFSLILESASTNQTSMYLCASSSGQSSNQPQHFGDGTRLSIL.